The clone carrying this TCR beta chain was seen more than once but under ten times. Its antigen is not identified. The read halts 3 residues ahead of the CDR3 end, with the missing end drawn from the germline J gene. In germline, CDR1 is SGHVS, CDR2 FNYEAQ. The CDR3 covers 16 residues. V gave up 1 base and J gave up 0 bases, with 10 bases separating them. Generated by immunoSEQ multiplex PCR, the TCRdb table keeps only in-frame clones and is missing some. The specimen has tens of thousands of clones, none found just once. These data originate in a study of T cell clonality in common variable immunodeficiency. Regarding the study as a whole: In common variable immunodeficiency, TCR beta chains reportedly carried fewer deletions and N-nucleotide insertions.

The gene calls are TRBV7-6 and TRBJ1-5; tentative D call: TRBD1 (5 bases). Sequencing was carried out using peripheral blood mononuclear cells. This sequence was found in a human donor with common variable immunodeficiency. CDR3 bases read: TGTGCCAGCAGCTTAGGGGGGGTAGGTAGCAATCAGCCC. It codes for CASSLGGVGSNQP. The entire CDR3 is CASSLGGVGSNQPQHF. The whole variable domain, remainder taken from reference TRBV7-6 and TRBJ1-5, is GAGVSQSPRYKVTKRGQDVALRCDPISGHVSLYWYRQALGQGPEFLTYFNYEAQQDKSGLPNDRFSAERPEGSISTLTIQRTEQRDSAMYRCASSLGGVGSNQPQHFGDGTRLSIL.